Below, one TCR beta chain is given with its context. Its antigen is unknown. The V end lost 4 bases, the J end lost 0 bases, and 20 bases lay between the germline ends. The CDR3 is 18 amino acids. Germline CDR1 and CDR2: SGHRS and YFSETQ. The source of the sample is a study of cytomegalovirus exposure and HLA in healthy donors. Study-wide findings and caveats: According to a later analysis, most TCR beta chains associated with CMV appeared HLA-restricted.

It was with 60 Vbeta and 13 Jbeta primers that the PCR ran. Libraries were prepared by immunoSEQ multiplex PCR; TCRdb keeps only in-frame clonotypes and omits some of them. Of around 100,000 clones in the sample, over 65% are singletons; the top ten hold approximately 0.9%. Healthy bone marrow donors made up the donor group. The chain combines TRBV5-1 with TRBJ1-3; D is unresolved. This TCR came from a woman between 25 and 40 years old in good health and CMV-seronegative. Material for sequencing was PBMCs. CDR3 protein: CASSPSHQAIPSGNTIYF. The CDR3 DNA is TGCGCCAGCAGCCCATCACATCAGGCCATACCCTCTGGAAACACCATATATTTT.